These 22 T cell receptor beta chains originate from one sample sequenced in a study of somatic mutations in cytotoxic T cells in rheumatoid arthritis. TCRdb's table, derived via immunoSEQ multiplex PCR, lists solely in-frame clones and lacks some. Here the sample spans around 3,200 clones, under 90% being singletons. Material for sequencing was CD8+ T cells sorted from blood. The receptors were gathered from a man aged 35-49 years with rheumatoid arthritis.

CDR3 region: CASSLVGLPKGETQYF. CDR3 bases: TGTGCCAGCAGTTTAGTCGGGCTCCCGAAGGGGGAGACCCAGTACTTC. The J gene is TRBJ2-5, the V gene TRBV28; possible D gene TRBD1, 5 bases. Per germline, CDR1 MDHEN and CDR2 SYDVKM. The length of the CDR3 is 16 residues. V lost 2 bases and J lost 5, with 18 bases in between.

CDR3 residues: CASSVGLAGGVLFF. Here the CDR3 DNA reads TGTGCCAGCAGCGTAGGTCTAGCGGGAGGGGTTCTGTTCTTC. The V gene is TRBV9, the J gene TRBJ2-1, with 12 bases fitting TRBD2. V shed 0 bases and J 15 bases; nucleotides not matched to a gene: 7. Germline V gives CDR1 SGDLS, CDR2 YYNGEE. CDR3 length: 14 amino acids.

A word on this clone: This sample includes further DNA sequences coding for the same CDR3. V is TRBV6-1 and J is TRBJ2-7, with TRBD2 matching over 8 bases. With 1 base clipped from V and 4 bases from J, the junction kept 9 bases outside the gene matches. This CDR3 has 16 residues. Germline values: CDR1 MNHNS, CDR2 SASEGT. CDR3 residues: CASSEVGQRERYEQYF. The CDR3 nucleotides are TGTGCCAGCAGTGAAGTAGGTCAGCGGGAGCGTTACGAGCAGTACTTC.

The chain's CDR3 is CASSSTGTVAYEQYF. DNA for the CDR3: TGTGCCAGCAGCAGTACCGGGACAGTGGCCTACGAGCAGTACTTC. This sequence joins TRBV7-9 and TRBJ2-7; 7 nucleotides line up with TRBD1. Germline CDR1 SEHNR, CDR2 FQNEAQ (reference sequence). Trimming removed 5 bases from V and 2 bases from J; junction bases left unmatched: 9. The CDR3 consists of 15 residues. Full variable domain (missing parts from reference TRBV7-9 and TRBJ2-7): DTGVSQNPRHKITKRGQNVTFRCDPISEHNRLYWYRQTLGQGPEFLTYFQNEAQLEKSRLLSDRFSAERPKGSFSTLEIQRTEQGDSAMYLCASSSTGTVAYEQYFGPGTRLTVT.

This chain uses TRBV7-2 with TRBJ2-5, with 11 bases aligning to TRBD2. The CDR3 has 16 residues. The ends lost 3 bases at V and 1 base at J; junction bases unmatched: 4. From germline, CDR1 is SGHTA and CDR2 FQGNSA. CDR3 sequence (DNA): TGTGCCAGCAGCTTGGGGACTAGCGGCGGCCAAGAGACCCAGTACTTC. It translates to CASSLGTSGGQETQYF.

The chain has TRBV27 and TRBJ2-7; 8 positions agree with TRBD2. This CDR3 comprises 18 residues. Losses at the gene ends were 7 bases for V and 2 bases for J; bases not matched to a gene: 19. Germline assignment: CDR1 MNHEY and CDR2 SMNVEV (reference sequence). The chain's CDR3 is CASILGPHRVLAAYEQYF. CDR3 sequence (DNA): TGTGCCAGCATCCTGGGTCCCCACAGGGTACTAGCGGCCTACGAGCAGTACTTC.

This chain connects TRBV20-1 to TRBJ1-1; weak D call: TRBD1 (5 bases). Germline V gives CDR1 DFQATT, CDR2 SNEGSKA (reference sequence). The CDR3 loop spans 10 amino acids. CDR3 in amino acids: CTQGRTEAFF. Written as DNA, the CDR3 is TGCACTCAGGGAAGGACTGAAGCTTTCTTT.

This clone was observed a few times. The chain combines TRBV4-3 with TRBJ2-6; 7 bases agree with TRBD1. The CDR3 consists of 19 residues. Germline V gene lookup returns CDR1 LGHNA and CDR2 YSLEER. V trimming: 3 bases; J trimming: 0 bases; junction bases outside the gene matches: 11. The CDR3 protein is CASSQSITGVDSGANVLTF. The CDR3 region has the DNA TGCGCCAGCAGCCAGTCCATTACAGGGGTGGACTCTGGGGCCAACGTCCTGACTTTC.

The V call is TRBV9, the J call TRBJ1-4, with 7 bases that match TRBD1. This CDR3 is built from 15 residues. V gave up 5 bases and J gave up 4 bases; unmatched junction bases: 8. Germline V CDR1 and CDR2: SGDLS, YYNGEE. The DNA of the CDR3 is TGTGCCAGCAGTTCCTCCGGGACAGTTAATGAAAAACTGTTTTTT. Its translation: CASSSSGTVNEKLFF.

The V call is TRBV7-9, the J call TRBJ2-1; D is possibly TRBD2 (5 bases). V was shortened by 7 bases and J by 6 bases, with 16 bases between the two germline ends. Germline-derived CDR1 and CDR2 are SEHNR and FQNEAQ (reference sequence). This CDR3 contains 14 residues. The CDR3 region is CASMLVSGLNEQFF. CDR3 sequence (DNA): TGTGCCAGCATGTTGGTGAGCGGACTCAATGAGCAGTTCTTC.

This sequence joins TRBV19 and TRBJ2-2; D gene uncertain. CDR1 LNHDA and CDR2 SQIVND come from the germline V gene (reference sequence). Trimming stripped 4 bases from V and 4 bases from J, with 7 bases between. CDR3 length: 13 amino acids. CDR3 protein: CASSTRGTGELFF. The CDR3 bases are TGTGCCAGTAGTACTCGAGGCACCGGGGAGCTGTTTTTT.

The chain couples TRBV27 to TRBJ2-7, with TRBD2 identical over 8 bases. Looked up from germline, CDR1 is MNHEY and CDR2 is SMNVEV (reference sequence). This CDR3 is 12 amino acids long. With 6 bases clipped from V and 4 bases from J, the junction kept 2 bases outside the gene matches. The CDR3 region has the DNA TGTGCCAGCAGCGGGGGGGGGTACGAGCAGTACTTC. It codes for CASSGGGYEQYF.

V gene TRBV10-2 combines with J gene TRBJ1-2; D is ambiguous. Germline V gene data show CDR1 as WSHSY and CDR2 as SAAADI. The CDR3 is made up of 15 amino acids. V was trimmed by 2 bases and J by 6 bases, leaving 16 bases between them. The CDR3 DNA is TGCGCCAGCAGTGAGAATGACCGGGATCACCATGGCTACACCTTC. It specifies CASSENDRDHHGYTF.

By proportion, this clone is large. This sequence joins TRBV6-1 and TRBJ1-4; 8 bases match TRBD1. The CDR3 spans 14 residues. Trimming removed 8 bases from V and 7 bases from J; junction bases left unmatched: 9. CDR1 is MNHNS and CDR2 is SASEGT in the germline V gene. In DNA, the CDR3 is TGTGCCAGCCACCTACAGGGGGAAACTGAAAAACTGTTTTTT. Its protein is CASHLQGETEKLFF.

This rearrangement joins TRBV4-3 to TRBJ2-3, with 10 bases matching TRBD2. Losses at the gene ends were 0 bases for V and 1 base for J; bases not matched to a gene: 1. The CDR3 sequence is 16 residues long. Per the germline V gene, CDR1 is LGHNA and CDR2 is YSLEER. CDR3 nucleotide sequence: TGCGCCAGCAGCCAAGATCTAGCGGGGGGCACAGATACGCAGTATTTT. Translation: CASSQDLAGGTDTQYF.

This clone was detected once. This chain links TRBV6-5 with TRBJ2-7; TRBD2 matches 12 bases. CDR3 length equals 16 residues. Trimming at V came to 0 bases and at J to 2 bases, leaving 2 bases not matched to a gene. In germline, CDR1 is MNHEY, CDR2 SVGAGI. The CDR3 spells CASSYSRTSGAYEQYF. CDR3 nucleotide sequence: TGTGCCAGCAGTTACTCAAGGACTAGCGGGGCCTACGAGCAGTACTTC.

The rearrangement uses TRBV6-5 and TRBJ2-5, with 9 bases aligning to TRBD2. The germline V gene encodes CDR1 MNHEY and CDR2 SVGAGI. The V segment lost 2 bases and the J segment 5 bases; nucleotides outside the gene matches: 9. The CDR3 has 16 amino acids. The CDR3: CASSYGIAGVQETQYF. CDR3 in DNA: TGTGCCAGCAGTTACGGGATAGCGGGAGTTCAGGAGACCCAGTACTTC.

The V and J genes are TRBV5-6 and TRBJ2-1; no reliable D call. CDR3 length: 13 amino acids. CDR1 is SGHDT, CDR2 YYEEEE, per germline. The V end lost 2 bases, the J end lost 7 bases, and 10 bases lay between the germline ends. The CDR3 loop is CASSFYARNEQFF. CDR3 nucleotides: TGTGCCAGCAGCTTTTACGCCAGAAATGAGCAGTTCTTC.

The rearrangement uses TRBV7-2 and TRBJ2-7, with D possibly matching TRBD1 (5 bases). The CDR3 is 15 amino acids. The V end was cut by 11 bases, the J end by 0 bases, with 20 bases between. Germline loops: CDR1 SGHTA, CDR2 FQGNSA. CDR3 coding DNA: TGTGCCTCCGCTTCAGGGCGGAAAAACTCCTACGAGCAGTACTTC. Amino acid sequence: CASASGRKNSYEQYF.

The CDR3 reads CASSYPTQGQYEQYF. The DNA for the CDR3 is TGTGCCAGCAGCTACCCCACCCAGGGGCAGTACGAGCAGTACTTC. The chain recombines TRBV7-2 with TRBJ2-7, with a tentative D call TRBD1 (6 bases). V was shortened by 4 bases and J by 4 bases, with 17 bases between the two germline ends. The germline V gene has CDR1 SGHTA and CDR2 FQGNSA. The CDR3 extends over 15 amino acids.

This clone was picked up one time. Here the CDR3 reads CASSFASQLLLEDEQFF. In DNA form, the CDR3 reads TGTGCCAGCAGTTTCGCCTCTCAGCTTTTGCTTGAGGATGAGCAGTTCTTC. V gene TRBV27 combines with J gene TRBJ2-1; D call uncertain. The CDR3 runs to 17 residues. Trimming left V 3 bases short and J 8 bases short, with 23 bases between. Germline loops: CDR1 MNHEY, CDR2 SMNVEV (reference sequence).

The chain is built from TRBV28 and TRBJ2-7; TRBD1 agrees at 8 bases. The CDR3 loop spans 14 amino acids. Germline CDR1 reads MDHEN; CDR2 reads SYDVKM. After removal of 6 bases from V and 6 bases from J, the junction contained 10 bases not matched to a gene. This chain's CDR3 is CASRSGTGPFEQYF. CDR3 DNA: TGTGCCAGCAGGTCCGGGACAGGTCCATTCGAGCAGTACTTC.